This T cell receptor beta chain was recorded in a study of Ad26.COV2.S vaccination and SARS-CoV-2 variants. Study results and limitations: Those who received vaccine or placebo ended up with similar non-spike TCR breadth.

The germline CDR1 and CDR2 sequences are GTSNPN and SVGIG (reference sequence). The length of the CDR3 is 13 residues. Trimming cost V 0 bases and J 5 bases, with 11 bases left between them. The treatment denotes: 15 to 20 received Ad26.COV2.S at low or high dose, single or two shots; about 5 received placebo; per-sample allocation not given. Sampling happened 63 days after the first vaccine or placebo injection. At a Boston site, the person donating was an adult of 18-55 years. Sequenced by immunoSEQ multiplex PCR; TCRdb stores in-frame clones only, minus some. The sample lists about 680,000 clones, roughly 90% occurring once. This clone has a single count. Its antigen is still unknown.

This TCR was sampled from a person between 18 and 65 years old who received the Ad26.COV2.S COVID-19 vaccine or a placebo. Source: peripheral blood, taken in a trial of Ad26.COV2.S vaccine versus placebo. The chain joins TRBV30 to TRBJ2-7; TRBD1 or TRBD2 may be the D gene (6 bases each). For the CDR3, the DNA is TGTGCCTGGAGTGTACGGGGGCCCAACGAGCAGTACTTC. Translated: CAWSVRGPNEQYF.